This T cell receptor (beta chain) is drawn from a study of blood T cells in healthy people across ages. J gave up 5 bases and V 0 bases, and 5 bases lay outside the gene matches. Germline V gives CDR1 LGHDT, CDR2 YNNKEL (reference sequence). This CDR3 has 15 residues. For every donor, a draw yielded around 10 milliliters of peripheral blood. A second PCR, run for about 6 to 12 cycles, used a sample-barcoded 5' primer plus a J-beta primer mix. Each cDNA molecule received a tag from a template-switch adaptor that had 12 random nucleotides. No fewer than 3 million CDR3-containing paired-end reads came from each sample. TCRdb reprocessed the 5' RACE reads via MiXCR and lists one record per CDR3 protein. The sample consists of nearly 800,000 distinct CDR3 sequences, 45% to 70% of them appearing once. This clonotype appeared a few times.

This clonotype originated in a man between 40 and 49 years old in good health. This chain joins TRBV3-1 and TRBJ1-2, with 8 bases that match TRBD1. Sequenced sample: blood. CDR3 DNA: TGTGCCAGCAGCCAAGAATACAGGGGGAGTTATGGCTACACCTTC. Translated: CASSQEYRGSYGYTF.